This T cell receptor beta chain was obtained from a study of blood T cell repertoires in COVID-19. Study-wide context: The United States, Italy and Spain provided the acute and convalescent COVID-19 samples. PBMCs, B-cell-depleted T cells, or T cells were the source of the cDNA or gDNA that made up the material.

Original handling: Estimated nucleated cell counts came from reference gene primer amplification. Here immunoSEQ multiplex PCR was the method, and the copy in TCRdb shows in-frame clones only, minus some. V and J calls and clone size come straight from that table; D and trimming were deduced from the DNA. This sample has around 310,000 clones, with 85% to 90% found just once. The ends lost 5 bases at V and 0 bases at J; junction bases unmatched: 7. Germline assignment: CDR1 SGHTA and CDR2 FQGTGA. CDR3 length equals 16 residues. Sequencing was performed on peripheral blood. The TCR originated in a woman aged 50 to 60 with active or convalescent COVID-19. This sequence joins TRBV7-3 and TRBJ1-1, with TRBD1 matching 9 bases. CDR3 nucleotides: TGTGCCAGCAGCACCACAGGGGGCAAGATGAACACTGAAGCTTTCTTT. This gives the protein CASSTTGGKMNTEAFF.